This paragraph reports one T cell receptor beta chain. Its antigen is not known. The sample comes from a study of T cells in localized non-small cell lung cancer. Study outcomes and limitations: The greatest T cell clonality was found in uninvolved adjacent lung (higher than in tumor).

Measured with immunoSEQ multiplex PCR; TCRdb has only the in-frame clones, and not every one. The data contain some 39,000 clones, 80% to 90% of them seen just once; the ten biggest clones take up more than 5.5%. Trimming removed 5 bases at V and 2 bases at J, with 10 bases between. The CDR3 covers 13 residues. Germline V gene lookup returns CDR1 MNHNY and CDR2 SVGAGI (reference sequence). The sequencing used peripheral blood mononuclear cells, collected before any cancer treatment. The receptor was derived from a male donor older than 55 with stage II lung adenocarcinoma. This sequence joins TRBV6-6 and TRBJ2-7; D perhaps matches TRBD2 (5 bases). CDR3 nucleotides: TGTGCCAGCAGTAGCGGCTACACCTACGAGCAGTACTTC. This translates into CASSSGYTYEQYF.